The TCR beta chain under discussion was sequenced for a study of spatial heterogeneity in lung cancer (dated by TCRdb to between 2017 and 2020). Regarding the complete study: Beta-chain transcripts were consistently detected in greater numbers than alpha-chain transcripts, which likely reflects a higher abundance of beta-chain transcripts. In the raw uncorrected reads, each unique combination of TCR and UMI appeared more than ten times on average. In non-small cell lung cancer, the study made a quantitative comparison of TCR alpha and beta repertoires among multiple tumor regions, matched nontumor lung and blood. TCR repertoire features were related to nonsynonymous mutation counts determined by whole-exome sequencing of tumor tissue. Both alpha and beta chains were TCR-sequenced in hundreds of tumor regions, approximately 67 matched nontumor lung samples and 55 to 60 PBMC samples obtained at surgery.

The library was generated by 5' RACE. These reads were obtained on a NextSeq 500. The TCR library protocol attached a unique molecular identifier to each TCR cDNA molecule to allow correction of PCR and sequencing errors. As for the authors' bioinformatics: TCR identification, UMI-based error correction and CDR3 extraction were all carried out with Decombinator tools. TCRs above a frequency of 2 per 1,000, corresponding to the top 1% of the tumor frequency distribution, were defined as expanded. Renyi diversity was calculated using the R vegan package after each repertoire was subsampled 100 times to 5,000 TCRs. CDR3 similarity networks were constructed using string-kernel similarity of amino acid triplets, with links drawn between CDR3s whose pairwise similarity was above 0.82. TCRdb reworked the public reads: Q25 trimming with fastp, MiXCR clone assembly, productive beta chains retained. Every CDR3 protein is listed once, alongside the most common genes and DNA of its rows. TCRdb, not the original authors, processed these V and J calls. The sample table lists about 48,000 distinct CDR3 sequences, roughly 5.2% of them with a count of one. The ten largest clonotypes hold around 10% of the sample.

V is clipped by 1 base and J by 2 bases, and the sequence between their germline boundaries is 12 bases long. Including cysteine and phenylalanine, the CDR3 has 15 amino acids. The read is trimmed to its CDR3 DNA, 45 bases read in frame from base 1. The germline V gene encodes CDR1 SGHTA and CDR2 FQGNSA. This clonotype was counted many times. Its cognate antigen has yet to be identified. No qualities accompany the bases; no much larger clone lies one base away. Here is what the overall study found, with its caveats: Ubiquitous expanded tumor TCRs showed up in blood more often at tumor resection than at routine follow-up. Additional single-cell paired TCR alpha and beta sequencing was considered necessary to confirm, at a functional level, the hypothesis that regional TCRs recognize regional mutations.

The time point label here, explained by the study, means: sample taken at primary tumor resection. Samples were obtained from approximately 72 patients with early-stage, untreated non-small cell lung cancer from the lung TRACERx cohort. TCR sequencing used whole RNA extracted from tumor and nontumor lung tissue, or from cryopreserved PBMC samples, without cell sorting. Patients were selected for TCR sequencing only if sufficient RNA was available from at least two tumor regions. The specimen was PBMCs, collected at surgery. The sequence is built from TRBV7-2 and TRBJ2-7, with the D gene not confidently named. The receptor comes from a male donor with early-stage non-small cell lung cancer. The CDR3: CASSLDGRLAYEQYF. At the DNA level, the sequence is TGTGCCAGCAGCTTAGATGGCCGACTGGCCTACGAGCAGTACTTC.